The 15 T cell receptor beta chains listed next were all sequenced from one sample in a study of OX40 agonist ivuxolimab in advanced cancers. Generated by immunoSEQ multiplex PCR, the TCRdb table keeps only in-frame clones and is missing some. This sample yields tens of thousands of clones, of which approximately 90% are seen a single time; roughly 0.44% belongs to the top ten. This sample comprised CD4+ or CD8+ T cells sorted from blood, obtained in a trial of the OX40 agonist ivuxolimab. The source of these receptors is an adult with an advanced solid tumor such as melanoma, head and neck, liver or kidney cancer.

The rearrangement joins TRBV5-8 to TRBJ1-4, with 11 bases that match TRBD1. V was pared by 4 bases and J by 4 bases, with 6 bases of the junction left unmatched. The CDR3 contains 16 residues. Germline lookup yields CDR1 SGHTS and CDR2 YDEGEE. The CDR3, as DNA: TGTGCCAGCAGCCACGGACAGGGGGCGAATAATGAAAAACTGTTTTTT. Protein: CASSHGQGANNEKLFF.

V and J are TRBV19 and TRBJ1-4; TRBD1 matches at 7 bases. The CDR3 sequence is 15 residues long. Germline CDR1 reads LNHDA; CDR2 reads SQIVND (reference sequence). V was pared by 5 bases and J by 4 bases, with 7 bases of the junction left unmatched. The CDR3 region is CASSRRDSHNEKLFF. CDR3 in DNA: TGTGCCAGTAGTCGCCGGGACAGTCATAATGAAAAACTGTTTTTT.

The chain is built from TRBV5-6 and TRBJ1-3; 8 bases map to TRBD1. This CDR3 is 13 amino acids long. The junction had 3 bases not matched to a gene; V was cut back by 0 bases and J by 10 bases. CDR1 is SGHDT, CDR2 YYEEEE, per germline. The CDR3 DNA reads TGTGCCAGCAGCTTGGCCGGACAGGGAACCATATATTTT. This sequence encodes CASSLAGQGTIYF.

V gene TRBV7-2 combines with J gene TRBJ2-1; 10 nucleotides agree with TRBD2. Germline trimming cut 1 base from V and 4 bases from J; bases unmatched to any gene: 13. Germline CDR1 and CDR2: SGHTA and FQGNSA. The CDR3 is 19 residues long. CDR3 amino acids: CASSLVSSGAGGPYNEQFF. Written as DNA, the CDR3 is TGTGCCAGCAGCTTAGTTAGTTCCGGAGCGGGAGGGCCTTACAATGAGCAGTTCTTC.

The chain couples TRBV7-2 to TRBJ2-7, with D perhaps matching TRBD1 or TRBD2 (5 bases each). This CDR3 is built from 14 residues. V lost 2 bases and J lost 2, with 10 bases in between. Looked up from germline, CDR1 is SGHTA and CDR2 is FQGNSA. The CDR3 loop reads CASSLHGAAYEQYF. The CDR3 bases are TGTGCCAGCAGCTTACACGGGGCCGCCTACGAGCAGTACTTC.

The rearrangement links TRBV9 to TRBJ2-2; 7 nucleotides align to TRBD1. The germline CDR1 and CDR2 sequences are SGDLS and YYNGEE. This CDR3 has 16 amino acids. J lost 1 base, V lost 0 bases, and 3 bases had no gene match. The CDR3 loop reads CASSVVPGGNTGELFF. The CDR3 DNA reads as TGTGCCAGCAGCGTAGTTCCAGGGGGGAACACCGGGGAGCTGTTTTTT.

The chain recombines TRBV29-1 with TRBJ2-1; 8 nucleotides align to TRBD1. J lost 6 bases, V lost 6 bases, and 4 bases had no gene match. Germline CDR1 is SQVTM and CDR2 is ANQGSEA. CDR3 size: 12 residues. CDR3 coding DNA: TGCAGCGTCCAACAGGGGGGCAATGAGCAGTTCTTC. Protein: CSVQQGGNEQFF.

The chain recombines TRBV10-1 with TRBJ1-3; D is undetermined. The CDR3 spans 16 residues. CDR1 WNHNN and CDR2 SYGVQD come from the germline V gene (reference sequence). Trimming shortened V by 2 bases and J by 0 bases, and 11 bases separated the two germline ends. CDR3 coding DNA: TGCGCCAGCAGTGAGGCGAGACAAAGCTCTGGAAACACCATATATTTT. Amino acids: CASSEARQSSGNTIYF.

The CDR3 loop reads CASSIQGSGGELFF. In DNA, the CDR3 is TGTGCCAGTAGTATACAGGGGTCGGGCGGGGAGCTGTTTTTT. V gene TRBV19 combines with J gene TRBJ2-2; TRBD1 is a possible D gene (6 bases). Deletions cut 2 bases from V and 7 bases from J, with 11 bases between. Looked up from germline, CDR1 is LNHDA and CDR2 is SQIVND (reference sequence). The CDR3 has 14 amino acids.

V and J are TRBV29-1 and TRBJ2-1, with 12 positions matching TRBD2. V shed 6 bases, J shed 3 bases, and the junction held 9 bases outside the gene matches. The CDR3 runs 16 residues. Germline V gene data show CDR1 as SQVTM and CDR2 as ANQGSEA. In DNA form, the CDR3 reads TGCAGCGTGGGAGAACTAGCGGGAGGCCTCTACAATGAGCAGTTCTTC. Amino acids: CSVGELAGGLYNEQFF.

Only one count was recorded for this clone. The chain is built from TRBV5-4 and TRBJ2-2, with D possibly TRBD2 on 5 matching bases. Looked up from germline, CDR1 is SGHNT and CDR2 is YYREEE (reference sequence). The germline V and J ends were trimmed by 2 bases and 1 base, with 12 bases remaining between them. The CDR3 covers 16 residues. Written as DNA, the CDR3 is TGTGCCAGCAGCTTCGGGAAACGGGGGAACACCGGGGAGCTGTTTTTT. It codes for CASSFGKRGNTGELFF.

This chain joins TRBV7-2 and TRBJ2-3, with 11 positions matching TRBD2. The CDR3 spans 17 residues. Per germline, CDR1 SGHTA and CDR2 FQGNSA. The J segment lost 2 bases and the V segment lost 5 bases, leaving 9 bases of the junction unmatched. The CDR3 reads CASSQRPGLAATDTQYF. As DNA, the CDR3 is TGTGCCAGCAGCCAGCGGCCGGGACTAGCGGCCACAGATACGCAGTATTTT. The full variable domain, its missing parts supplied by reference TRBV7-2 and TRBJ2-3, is GAGVSQSPSNKVTEKGKDVELRCDPISGHTALYWYRQSLGQGLEFLIYFQGNSAPDKSGLPSDRFSAERTGGSVSTLTIQRTQQEDSAVYLCASSQRPGLAATDTQYFGPGTRLTVL.

The CDR3 nucleotides read TGCGCCAGCAGTGAGCTAGGACTAGCGGGAAGCTCCTACGAGCAGTACTTC. It yields the protein CASSELGLAGSSYEQYF. The gene calls are TRBV10-1 and TRBJ2-7, with 12 bases matching TRBD2. CDR1 is WNHNN and CDR2 is SYGVQD in the germline V gene (reference sequence). CDR3 length: 17 residues. V lost 2 bases, J lost 0 bases, and 5 bases stayed unmatched.

The CDR3 region is CSVEDRQVDTQYF. The CDR3 coding sequence is TGCAGCGTTGAAGATCGGCAGGTAGATACGCAGTATTTT. The chain links TRBV29-1 to TRBJ2-3; D not resolved. Germline V gives CDR1 SQVTM, CDR2 ANQGSEA. This CDR3 is built from 13 residues. V lost 0 bases and J lost 5, with 9 bases in between.

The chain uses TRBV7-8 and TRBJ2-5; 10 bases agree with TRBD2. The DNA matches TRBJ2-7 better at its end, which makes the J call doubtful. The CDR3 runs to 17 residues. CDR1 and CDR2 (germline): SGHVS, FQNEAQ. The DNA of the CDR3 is TGTGCCAGCAGCACGGCAACCCCTAGCGGGAGAGCCCACGAGCAGTACTTC. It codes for CASSTATPSGRAHEQYF.